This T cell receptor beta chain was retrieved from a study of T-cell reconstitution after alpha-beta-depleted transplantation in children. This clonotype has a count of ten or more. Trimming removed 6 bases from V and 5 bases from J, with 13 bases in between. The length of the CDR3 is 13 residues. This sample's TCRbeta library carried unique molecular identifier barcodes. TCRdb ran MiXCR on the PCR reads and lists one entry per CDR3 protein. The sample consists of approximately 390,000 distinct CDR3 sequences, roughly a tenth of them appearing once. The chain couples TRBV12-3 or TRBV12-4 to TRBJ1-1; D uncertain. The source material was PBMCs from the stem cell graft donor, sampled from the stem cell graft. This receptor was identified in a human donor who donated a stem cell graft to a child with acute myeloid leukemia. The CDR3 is CASSPSVVTEAFF. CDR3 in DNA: TGTGCCAGCAGCCCCTCGGTGGTGACTGAAGCTTTCTTT.